This T cell receptor beta chain emerged from a study of cytomegalovirus exposure and HLA in healthy donors (dated 2017 in TCRdb). Notes on the research overall: An earlier analysis of approximately 640 of the donors reported more than 250 Gb of sequence data and 117 million unique TCR beta sequences from about 179 million T cells. Approximately 310 gigabases of sequencing data and tens of millions of unique TCR sequences made up an early release that covered several hundred HLA-typed donors. Among the approximately 400 genotyped donors, under 90% belonged to the genetic ancestry cluster associated with self-reported Caucasian donors. The study was designed to test whether signatures of past pathogen exposure could be identified by cataloging public T cell receptors. The T cell repertoires of several hundred subjects were profiled by immunosequencing and related to cytomegalovirus serostatus. Besides the first cohort of roughly 640 subjects, a separate validation cohort made up of some 110 different subjects was used. The study combined high-throughput TCR immunosequencing, statistical association of individual TCRs with disease status, and machine learning to predict cytomegalovirus infection status. In a later analysis, previously published TCR beta repertoires from fewer than 750 donors were re-analyzed and high-resolution HLA genotyping was added so that TCR occurrence patterns could be studied. The later analysis used no new phenotypic data to find candidate immune exposures, relying instead on TCR beta sequences and their occurrence across donors. To decide whether each TCR beta V gene segment behaved as functional or pseudogenic, an earlier analysis of some 580 of the donors relied on high-throughput TCR beta sequencing. Donor age, sex, ethnicity and CMV serostatus were compiled alongside the repertoire data. In a later genetic analysis, genome-wide SNP genotypes for about three fifths of the roughly 670 donors were used, and that subset was treated as a discovery cohort. Every repertoire in the discovery cohort had been generated on one and the same sequencing platform. HLA typing covered class I and class II loci at four-digit resolution. Typing coverage differed by locus: A, B, C, DRB1 and DQB1 were typed in about 620-630 donors, DQA1 in roughly 510, DPA1 in over 600, and DPB1 in roughly 450. Because of strong linkage in the cohort, five DR-DQ haplotypes were treated as single units for association and clustering. Among around 400 genotyped donors of the cohort, an average of approximately 240,000 unique TCR beta nucleotide sequences was sequenced per donor, of which about 19% were non-productive.

V loses 3 bases, J loses 0 bases, and the germline ends lie 16 bases apart. Sequences SGHDT (CDR1) and YYEEEE (CDR2) are obtained from the germline V gene. Inclusive of the bounding cysteine and phenylalanine, the CDR3 is 16 residues long. The DNA shown is the 48-base CDR3, in frame from base 1. General findings and caveats noted by the study authors: A later analysis found that HLA-associated TCR beta chains were more clonally expanded and had lower generation probabilities than equally common non-associated chains. The study gave a list of about 150 TCR beta chains associated with cytomegalovirus. In an earlier analysis of more than 500 of the donors, most TCR beta V segments appeared in productive rearrangements about 87% or about 30% of the time, broadly matching IMGT annotations. It was suggested by the authors that the approach could potentially be generalized to other disease states and immunological phenotypes. A group of highly shared sequence variants was considered likely to be a technical artifact of the sequencing pipeline. Because HLA typing was missing for some donors at each locus, association tests included only the typed subset. The earlier analysis of 587 of the donors excluded roughly 17 rarely observed V segments, including chromosome 9 orphons, because counts were too low. Specific HLA alleles were associated with 15,000 to 20,000 TCR beta sequences at a false discovery rate of 0.05 in a later analysis. A further reported finding was that TCR beta sequences accurately predicted the HLA-A and HLA-B alleles for most subjects in the first cohort. While some public TCRs were present in many individuals, most TCR sequences turned up only very rarely across donors. For the cohort, immune exposure information was limited to CMV serostatus. Because the 87-base-pair reads could not distinguish some IMGT-functional V segments, including TRBV6-2 and TRBV6-3, those segments were excluded. In a later genetic analysis, a missense DCLRE1C variant was associated with V-gene and J-gene trimming of TCR beta chains, and the association was replicated in an independent cohort. This cohort had only TCR beta chains sequenced, and the lack of alpha or paired-chain data limited which features could be detected. Correlated functional status among segregating V segments might be attributable to linkage disequilibrium, but an unknown experimental factor could not be ruled out. Cytomegalovirus status was reported to be diagnosed by the classifier with high specificity and sensitivity in both the original and validation cohorts. Sequencing depth was assumed to be roughly uniform across donors in the presence/absence analyses, though that assumption may not hold. Three of the identified cytomegalovirus-associated TCR beta chains were confirmed in vitro to be specific for cytomegalovirus antigens. Strong co-occurrence of HLA alleles, especially DR and DQ, made assigning TCR associations to individual alleles difficult. According to a later analysis, TCR association rates differed among HLA loci, with DRB1 alleles showing the most associated TCRs and HLA-C alleles showing the fewest. In a later genetic analysis, fewer N-insertions in productive TCRs were reported among donors in an Asian-associated ancestry cluster than the approximately 710-donor mean. In a later analysis, several top co-occurrence clusters were reported to appear linked to parvovirus B19, influenza, CMV and Epstein-Barr virus. In a later analysis, most CMV-associated TCR beta chains were found to appear HLA-restricted, with HLA associations seemingly driven largely by CMV exposure.

Libraries came from the immunoSEQ multiplex PCR assay. For the multiplex PCR, a mixture combining 60 forward primers for TCR Vbeta segments and 13 reverse primers for TCR Jbeta segments was used. The CDR3 region of rearranged TCR beta genes was amplified from genomic DNA with a multiplex PCR assay. On the Illumina HiSeq System, the amplified TCR beta libraries were sequenced as 87-base-pair reads. The authors processed their data as follows. A later analysis tallied 75 million to 95 million unique TCR beta chains across the 666 repertoires, and approximately 11 million of those chains were shared by two or more donors. To remove PCR and sequencing errors, raw reads were error-corrected and collapsed into unique sequences using a nearest-neighbor algorithm that merged closely related sequences. CDR3 sequences were aligned to IMGT reference sequences to assign V, D and J gene segments. For a sequence to be retained, a match of at least six nucleotides to both a V gene segment and a J gene segment was required. A rearrangement was called productive if the CDR3 had no stop codons and remained in frame with V and J, and every other rearrangement was called non-productive. Following IMGT convention, CDR3 was defined as the stretch from the second conserved V-encoded cysteine up to the conserved J-encoded phenylalanine. The earlier analysis of a few hundred of the donors excluded any sequence lacking an unambiguous match to a single V gene segment. An earlier analysis of 500 to 600 of the donors classified V segments as functional when productive rearrangements were above 56.7% and as segregating when the standard deviation between donors was above 5%. To diagnose cytomegalovirus status from the catalog of TCR beta chain sequences, a statistical classification framework was built. V and J gene assignment, in a later analysis, came from comparing TCR nucleotide sequences with IMGT/GENE-DB human TR gene sequences. A later analysis assigned CDR3 sequences and most-parsimonious VDJ recombination scenarios with the TCRdist pipeline. A later analysis defined each TCR beta chain by its CDR3 amino acid sequence plus V-gene family, and excluded reads lacking a unique V-gene family. As a way to deal with suspected cross-contamination and a sequencing artifact, a later analysis dropped 592 nucleotide sequences that were highly shared and had low generation probability. For each public chain, a later analysis derived a clonal expansion index from normalized ranks of inferred template counts within each repertoire. In a later analysis, generation probabilities were computed using a VDJ recombination model fitted to out-of-frame rearrangements, and the results were checked against IGoR. In a later analysis, hypergeometric tests were used to score TCR-TCR, TCR-HLA and TCR-CMV co-occurrence, with a repertoire-size bias correction applied to TCR pairs. A later analysis estimated false discovery rates by permuting HLA or CMV assignments 20 times. In a later analysis, co-occurring TCRs were grouped using DBSCAN, and TCRdist sequence similarity was added for clustering within HLA-allele-positive subsets. Repertoires with fewer than 30,000 or more than 120,000 public chains were left out of co-occurrence clustering, as were five repertoires with anomalous nucleotide sharing. Entries here come from immuneACCESS through TCRdb and include only in-frame sequences with V and J called. Some clones fail to appear in such tables; in the studies checked, an unresolved V gene covers under half of the shortfall, and the cause of the remainder is unknown. From that table come the V and J calls and clone size; the DNA was used to work out D and trimming. The sample table lists about 150,000 clones, over 60% of them with a count of one. Over 0.6% of the sample belongs to the ten largest clones.

The cohort consisted of 600 to 750 healthy bone marrow donors. At the time of sampling, all cohort members were nominally healthy, though unrecorded immune exposures were likely present. The donor was CMV seronegative and was included in the group of over 300 seronegative cohort members. Every donor gave a peripheral blood sample, and the peripheral blood mononuclear cells from that sample were used for TCR beta sequencing. Genomic DNA was extracted from the blood cell samples with the Qiagen DNeasy Blood Extraction Kit. Points on this clone: Its binding antigen is unknown. No much larger clonotype is one base removed from it; base qualities were not supplied.

This TCR came from a male donor in good health and CMV-seronegative. Sequenced: PBMCs. Recombination joined TRBV5-6 with TRBJ2-7, with the D segment identity uncertain. The bases are TGTGCCAGCAGCTCGTCCGGCATCAGGATCTCCTACGAGCAGTACTTC. Its protein product is CASSSSGIRISYEQYF.